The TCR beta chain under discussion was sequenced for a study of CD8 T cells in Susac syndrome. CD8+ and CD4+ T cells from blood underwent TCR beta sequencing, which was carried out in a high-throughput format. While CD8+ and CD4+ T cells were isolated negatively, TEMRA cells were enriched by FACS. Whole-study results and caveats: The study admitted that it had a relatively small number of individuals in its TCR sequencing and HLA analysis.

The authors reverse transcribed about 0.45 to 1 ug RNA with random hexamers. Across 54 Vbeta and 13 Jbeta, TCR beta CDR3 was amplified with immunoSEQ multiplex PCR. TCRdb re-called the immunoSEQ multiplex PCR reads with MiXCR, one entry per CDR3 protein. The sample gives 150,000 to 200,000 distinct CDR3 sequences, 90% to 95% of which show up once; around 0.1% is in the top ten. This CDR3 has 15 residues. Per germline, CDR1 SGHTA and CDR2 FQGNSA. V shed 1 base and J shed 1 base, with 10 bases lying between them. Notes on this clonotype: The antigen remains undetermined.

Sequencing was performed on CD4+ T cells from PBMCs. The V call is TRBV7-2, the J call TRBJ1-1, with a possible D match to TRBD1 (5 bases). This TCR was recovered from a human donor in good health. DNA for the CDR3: TGTGCCAGCAGCTTAGTTGGGGCGCGGAACACTGAAGCTTTCTTT. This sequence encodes CASSLVGARNTEAFF.